The 18 T cell receptor beta chains below come from one sample, sequenced in a study of blood T cell repertoires in COVID-19. Data came from immunoSEQ multiplex PCR; TCRdb stores just in-frame clones and leaves some out. The sample shows some 120,000 clones, 85% to 90% of them seen only once. The sequencing input was peripheral blood. The receptor source for this set is a man in his 70s with active or convalescent COVID-19.

This clone has only a few counts. This chain links TRBV19 with TRBJ2-3; perhaps TRBD2 as D (6 bases). Per the germline V gene, CDR1 is LNHDA and CDR2 is SQIVND (reference sequence). The CDR3 runs to 13 residues. V was clipped by 3 bases and J by 6 bases, with 10 bases between them. The CDR3 nucleotides read TGTGCCAGTAGTATCTCTGGGGGGGATACGCAGTATTTT. It codes for CASSISGGDTQYF.

The CDR3 sequence: CASSVPGTGGFLNSPLHF. The CDR3, as DNA: TGTGCCAGCAGCGTCCCCGGGACAGGGGGCTTTCTGAATTCACCCCTCCACTTT. The V call is TRBV7-9, the J call TRBJ1-6, with 12 bases that match TRBD1. V gave up 5 bases and J gave up 7 bases; unmatched junction bases: 12. CDR1 and CDR2 (germline): SEHNR, FQNEAQ (reference sequence). The CDR3 runs 18 residues.

The chain is built from TRBV7-3 and TRBJ2-1; D call uncertain. The CDR3 is made up of 13 amino acids. V lost 3 bases to trimming and J lost 5 bases, with 8 bases between them. Germline values: CDR1 SGHTA, CDR2 FQGTGA. The CDR3 protein is CASSLALNNEQFF. The CDR3 DNA sequence: TGTGCCAGCAGCTTGGCTCTTAACAATGAGCAGTTCTTC.

The V and J genes are TRBV10-3 and TRBJ2-5, with 13 bases aligning to TRBD2. CDR3 length: 17 amino acids. Germline V CDR1 and CDR2: ENHRY, SYGVKD. V lost 2 bases, J lost 8 bases, and 11 bases stayed unmatched. CDR3 sequence reads: CAISEPTGTSGTRTQYF. The CDR3 region has the DNA TGTGCCATCAGTGAGCCCACCGGGACTAGCGGGACTAGAACCCAGTACTTC.

The rearrangement links TRBV27 to TRBJ1-2; TRBD1 agrees at 8 bases. The ends lost 4 bases at V and 6 bases at J; junction bases unmatched: 7. The CDR3 is made up of 14 amino acids. CDR1 and CDR2 from the germline V gene are MNHEY and SMNVEV (reference sequence). CDR3 residues: CASSSPDRVDGYTF. DNA for the CDR3: TGTGCCAGCAGTTCCCCGGACAGGGTCGATGGCTACACCTTC.

V is TRBV28 and J is TRBJ1-2, with a possible D match to TRBD1 (5 bases). Looked up from germline, CDR1 is MDHEN and CDR2 is SYDVKM. Trimming took 3 bases from V and 0 from J, leaving 17 bases between them. The CDR3 has 17 amino acids. CDR3 sequence: CASSLAGSDLANYGYTF. The CDR3 DNA is TGTGCCAGCAGTTTGGCAGGGTCTGACCTAGCTAACTATGGCTACACCTTC.

The chain carries TRBV28 and TRBJ1-2; D is undetermined. Germline CDR1 reads MDHEN; CDR2 reads SYDVKM. CDR3 length: 12 amino acids. The V and J ends lost 7 bases and 6 bases respectively, with 12 bases between them. In DNA, the CDR3 is TGTGCCAGCACTTCCTCCCCTCATGGCTACACCTTC. It is translated as CASTSSPHGYTF.

The chain is built from TRBV4-1 and TRBJ2-5; 11 positions agree with TRBD2. The junction had 9 bases not matched to a gene; V was cut back by 0 bases and J by 3 bases. The CDR3 runs 18 residues. Germline loops: CDR1 MGHRA, CDR2 YSYEKL. The CDR3 region is CASSQDPGTSGLEETQYF. The CDR3 DNA reads TGCGCCAGCAGCCAAGACCCGGGGACTAGCGGACTGGAAGAGACCCAGTACTTC.

This clone occurred once. V gene TRBV6-2 or TRBV6-3 combines with J gene TRBJ2-5; 11 bases match TRBD2. CDR1 is MNHEY and CDR2 is SVGEGT in the germline V gene. J was trimmed by 5 bases and V by 5 bases; bases with no gene match: 7. This CDR3 is 15 amino acids long. The CDR3 protein is CASSRPPSGRETQYF. Here the CDR3 DNA reads TGTGCCAGCAGTAGGCCTCCTAGCGGGAGGGAGACCCAGTACTTC.

This sequence joins TRBV2 and TRBJ2-3, with TRBD2 identical over 7 bases. The CDR3 is 15 amino acids. Trimming took 1 base from V and 4 from J; bases not matched to a gene: 5. In germline, CDR1 is SNHLY, CDR2 FYNNEI. CDR3 amino acids: CASSEGLAEADTQYF. DNA of the CDR3: TGTGCCAGCAGTGAAGGCCTAGCGGAGGCAGATACGCAGTATTTT.

The CDR3 spells CASSLDQGVQNGYTF. In DNA, the CDR3 is TGTGCCAGCAGCTTAGACCAGGGGGTCCAGAATGGCTACACCTTC. The chain couples TRBV11-2 to TRBJ1-2, with 7 nucleotides matching TRBD1. J lost 6 bases, V lost 0 bases, and 7 bases had no gene match. Looked up from germline, CDR1 is SGHAT and CDR2 is FQNNGV. The CDR3 is 15 residues long.

This clone was seen only once. The chain is built from TRBV2 and TRBJ2-2, with a tentative D call TRBD2 (5 bases). V was trimmed by 8 bases and J by 4 bases, leaving 14 bases between them. The CDR3 extends over 14 amino acids. The V gene's germline CDR1 is SNHLY and CDR2 FYNNEI. The CDR3 coding sequence is TGTGCCAGCCGCGGACTGCTTGGCACCGGGGAGCTGTTTTTT. Translating it yields CASRGLLGTGELFF.

This clone was recorded only once. This rearrangement joins TRBV21-1 to TRBJ2-6; the table assigns TRBD1, which was not confirmed against the DNA. TRBV21-1 is marked as a pseudogene. There are 22 residues in the CDR3. As DNA, the CDR3 is TGTGCCAGCAGCAAAGGGCCGGGACAGGGTTTGACTAGCCCCCTCTGGGCCAACGTCCTGACTTTC. Amino acids: CASSKGPGQGLTSPLWANVLTF.

The chain combines TRBV19 with TRBJ2-6; no clear D. The CDR3 sequence is 14 residues long. Trimming removed 1 base from V and 3 bases from J, with 4 bases in between. CDR1 is LNHDA, CDR2 SQIVND, per germline (reference sequence). The CDR3 loop is CASSIAGGANVLTF. The DNA for the CDR3 is TGTGCCAGTAGTATAGCCGGTGGGGCCAACGTCCTGACTTTC.

The chain employs TRBV28 and TRBJ1-5; a possible D gene is TRBD1 (6 bases). Germline CDR1 MDHEN, CDR2 SYDVKM. This CDR3 contains 16 residues. Trimming pared 5 bases from V and 1 base from J, leaving 15 bases between. The CDR3 DNA is TGTGCCAGCAGTGACCCGGGGGGCGCGAGCAATCAGCCCCAGCATTTT. It specifies CASSDPGGASNQPQHF.

The V and J genes are TRBV14 and TRBJ2-1, with TRBD1 matching over 8 bases. The germline V gene has CDR1 SGHDN and CDR2 FVKESK. The CDR3 length is 15 residues. J gave up 9 bases and V 4 bases, and 11 bases lay outside the gene matches. CDR3 protein: CASSRAGTGGFEQFF. CDR3 bases: TGTGCCAGCAGCCGGGCCGGGACAGGTGGGTTTGAGCAGTTCTTC.

The chain combines TRBV28 with TRBJ2-1; 11 bases align to TRBD2. CDR1 is MDHEN, CDR2 SYDVKM, per germline. V lost 10 bases and J lost 2; bases outside the gene matches: 13. The CDR3 extends over 17 amino acids. DNA of the CDR3: TGTGCCACCAGGACAGCGGGACTAGCGGTCGCCTACAATGAGCAGTTCTTC. Encoded protein: CATRTAGLAVAYNEQFF.

The chain has TRBV19 and TRBJ1-2; no clear D. CDR3 length equals 13 residues. Trimming took 7 bases from V and 2 from J, leaving 11 bases between them. Germline CDR1 and CDR2: LNHDA and SQIVND (reference sequence). The CDR3 bases are TGTGCCAGTACCGAGGCTACCAACTATGGCTACACCTTC. Protein: CASTEATNYGYTF. Full variable domain (rest looked up from reference TRBV19 and TRBJ1-2): DGGITQSPKYLFRKEGQNVTLSCEQNLNHDAMYWYRQDPGQGLRLIYYSQIVNDFQKGDIAEGYSVSREKKESFPLTVTSAQKNPTAFYLCASTEATNYGYTFGSGTRLTVV.